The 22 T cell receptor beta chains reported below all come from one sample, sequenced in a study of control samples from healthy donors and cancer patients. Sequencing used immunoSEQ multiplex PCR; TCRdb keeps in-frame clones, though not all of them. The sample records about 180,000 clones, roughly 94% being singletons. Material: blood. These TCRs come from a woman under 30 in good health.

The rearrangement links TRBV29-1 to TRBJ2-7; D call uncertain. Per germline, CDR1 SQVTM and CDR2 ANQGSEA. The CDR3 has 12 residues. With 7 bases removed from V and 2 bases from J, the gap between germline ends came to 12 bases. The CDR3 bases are TGCAGCGCTCAACGGGTCCCCTACGAGCAGTACTTC. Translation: CSAQRVPYEQYF.

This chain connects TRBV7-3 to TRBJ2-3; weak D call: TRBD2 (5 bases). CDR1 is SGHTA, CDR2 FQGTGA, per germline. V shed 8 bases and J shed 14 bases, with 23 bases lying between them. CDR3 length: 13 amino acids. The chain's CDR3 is CASSRTGKEALYF. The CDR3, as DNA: TGTGCCAGCTCCCGTACCGGGAAGGAGGCGCTGTATTTT.

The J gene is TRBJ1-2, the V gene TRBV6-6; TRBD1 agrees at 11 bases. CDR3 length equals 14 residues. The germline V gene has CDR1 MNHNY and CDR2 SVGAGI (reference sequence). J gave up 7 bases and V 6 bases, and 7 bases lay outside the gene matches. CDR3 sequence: CASRPDRGLAGYTF. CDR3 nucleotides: TGTGCCAGCAGGCCGGACAGGGGGCTGGCTGGCTACACCTTC.

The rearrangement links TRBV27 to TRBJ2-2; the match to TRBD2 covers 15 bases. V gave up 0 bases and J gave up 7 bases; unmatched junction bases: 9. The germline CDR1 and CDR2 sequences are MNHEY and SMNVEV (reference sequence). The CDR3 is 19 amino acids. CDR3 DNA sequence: TGTGCCAGCAGTTTATCCTGGACTAGCGGGAGGGCCGCAATCGGGGAGCTGTTTTTT. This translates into CASSLSWTSGRAAIGELFF.

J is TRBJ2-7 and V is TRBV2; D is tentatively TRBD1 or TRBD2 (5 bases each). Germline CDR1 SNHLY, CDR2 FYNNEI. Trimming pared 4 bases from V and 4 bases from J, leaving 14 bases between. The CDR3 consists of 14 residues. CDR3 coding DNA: TGTGCCAGCAGTGGTAACCGGGGCCTATACGAGCAGTACTTC. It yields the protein CASSGNRGLYEQYF.

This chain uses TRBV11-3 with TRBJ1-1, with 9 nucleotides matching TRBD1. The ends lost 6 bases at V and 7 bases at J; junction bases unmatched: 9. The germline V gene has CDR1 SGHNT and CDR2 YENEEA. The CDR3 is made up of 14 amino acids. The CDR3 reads CASSPGTGTLEAFF. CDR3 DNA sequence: TGTGCCAGCAGTCCCGGGACAGGGACCCTTGAAGCTTTCTTT.

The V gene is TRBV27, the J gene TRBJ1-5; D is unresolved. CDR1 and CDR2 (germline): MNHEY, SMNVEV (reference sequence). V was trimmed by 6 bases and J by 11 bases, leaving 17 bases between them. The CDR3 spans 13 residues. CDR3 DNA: TGTGCCAGCAGCCCTTTATTCCCCGCAGCCCAGCATTTT. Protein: CASSPLFPAAQHF.

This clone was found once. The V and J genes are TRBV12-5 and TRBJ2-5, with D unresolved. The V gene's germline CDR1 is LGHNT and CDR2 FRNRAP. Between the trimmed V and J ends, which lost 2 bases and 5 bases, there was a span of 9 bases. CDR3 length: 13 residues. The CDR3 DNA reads TGTGCTAGTGGTTTGTCAGTAGCTGAGACCCAGTACTTC. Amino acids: CASGLSVAETQYF.

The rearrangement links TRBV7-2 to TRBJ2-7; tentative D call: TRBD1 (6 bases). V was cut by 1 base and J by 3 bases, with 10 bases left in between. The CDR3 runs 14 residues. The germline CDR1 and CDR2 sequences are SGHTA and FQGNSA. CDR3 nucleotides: TGTGCCAGCAGCTTAGTGGGGACACTCTACGAGCAGTACTTC. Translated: CASSLVGTLYEQYF.

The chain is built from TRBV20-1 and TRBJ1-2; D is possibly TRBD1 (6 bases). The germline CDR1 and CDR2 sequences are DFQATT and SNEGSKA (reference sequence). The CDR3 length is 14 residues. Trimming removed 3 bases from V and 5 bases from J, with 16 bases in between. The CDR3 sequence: CSASLGGRRYGYTF. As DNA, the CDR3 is TGCAGTGCTAGTTTGGGGGGGCGCAGGTATGGCTACACCTTC.

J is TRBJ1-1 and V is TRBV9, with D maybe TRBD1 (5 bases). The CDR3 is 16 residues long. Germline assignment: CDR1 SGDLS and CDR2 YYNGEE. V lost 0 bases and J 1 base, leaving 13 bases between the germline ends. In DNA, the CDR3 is TGTGCCAGCAGCGTAGAGGGAGGGACGGCGAACACTGAAGCTTTCTTT. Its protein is CASSVEGGTANTEAFF.

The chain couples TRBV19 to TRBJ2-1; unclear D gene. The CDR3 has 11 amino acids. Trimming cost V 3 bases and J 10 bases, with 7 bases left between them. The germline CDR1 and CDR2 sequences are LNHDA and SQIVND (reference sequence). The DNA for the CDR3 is TGTGCCAGTAGTATTTCGCGGGAGCAGTTCTTC. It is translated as CASSISREQFF.

The CDR3 coding sequence is TGTGCCAGTACCACGGAAGGGGGGGCTAATGAAAAACTGTTTTTT. This gives the protein CASTTEGGANEKLFF. This chain joins TRBV19 and TRBJ1-4; D possibly corresponds to TRBD1 (6 bases). Trimming took 7 bases from V and 3 from J, leaving 15 bases between them. The CDR3 loop spans 15 amino acids. CDR1 is LNHDA and CDR2 is SQIVND in the germline V gene (reference sequence). Drawing the rest from reference TRBV19 and TRBJ1-4, the complete variable domain is DGGITQSPKYLFRKEGQNVTLSCEQNLNHDAMYWYRQDPGQGLRLIYYSQIVNDFQKGDIAEGYSVSREKKESFPLTVTSAQKNPTAFYLCASTTEGGANEKLFFGSGTQLSVL.

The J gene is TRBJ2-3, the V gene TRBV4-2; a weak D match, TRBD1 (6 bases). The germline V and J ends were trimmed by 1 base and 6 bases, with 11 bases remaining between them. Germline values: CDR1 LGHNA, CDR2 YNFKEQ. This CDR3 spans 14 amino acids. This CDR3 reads CASSQGDTHDTQYF. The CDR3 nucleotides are TGTGCCAGCAGCCAAGGGGACACCCACGATACGCAGTATTTT.

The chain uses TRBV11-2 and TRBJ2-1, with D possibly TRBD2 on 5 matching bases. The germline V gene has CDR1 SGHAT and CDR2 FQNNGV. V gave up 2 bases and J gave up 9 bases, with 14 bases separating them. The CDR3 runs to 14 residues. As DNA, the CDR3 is TGTGCCAGCAGCTTAACCATAGCGTTGGTTGAGCAGTTCTTC. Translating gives CASSLTIALVEQFF.

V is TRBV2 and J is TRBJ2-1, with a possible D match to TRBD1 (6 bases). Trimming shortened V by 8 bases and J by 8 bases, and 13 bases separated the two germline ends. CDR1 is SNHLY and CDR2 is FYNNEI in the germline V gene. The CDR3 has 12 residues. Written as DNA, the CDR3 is TGTGCCAGCGAGACAGGTCTGCATGAGCAGTTCTTC. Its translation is CASETGLHEQFF.

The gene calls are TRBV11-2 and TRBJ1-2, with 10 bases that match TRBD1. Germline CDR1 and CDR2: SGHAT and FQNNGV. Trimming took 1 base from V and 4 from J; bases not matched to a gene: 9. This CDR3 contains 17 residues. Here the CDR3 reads CASSLGTGGPRGYGYTF. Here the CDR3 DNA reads TGTGCCAGCAGCTTAGGGACAGGGGGACCACGAGGCTATGGCTACACCTTC.

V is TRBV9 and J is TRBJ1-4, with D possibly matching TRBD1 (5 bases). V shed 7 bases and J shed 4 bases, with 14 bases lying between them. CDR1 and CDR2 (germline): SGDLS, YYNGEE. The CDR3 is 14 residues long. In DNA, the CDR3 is TGTGCCAGCGGACCGAGGGGCATTAATGAAAAACTGTTTTTT. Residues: CASGPRGINEKLFF.

The CDR3 here is CASSLWGQGNYGYTF. The CDR3 nucleotides read TGTGCCAGCAGCTTATGGGGACAGGGGAACTATGGCTACACCTTC. The chain couples TRBV11-2 to TRBJ1-2; 10 bases line up with TRBD1. Germline assignment: CDR1 SGHAT and CDR2 FQNNGV. V was clipped by 2 bases and J by 2 bases; unmatched bases: 2. This CDR3 has 15 residues.

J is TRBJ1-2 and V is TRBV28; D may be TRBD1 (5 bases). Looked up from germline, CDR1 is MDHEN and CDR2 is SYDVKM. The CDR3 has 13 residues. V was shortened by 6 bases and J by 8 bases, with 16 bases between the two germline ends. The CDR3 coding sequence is TGTGCCAGCAGATTAGGGGCTTGGGCAGGCTACACCTTC. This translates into CASRLGAWAGYTF.

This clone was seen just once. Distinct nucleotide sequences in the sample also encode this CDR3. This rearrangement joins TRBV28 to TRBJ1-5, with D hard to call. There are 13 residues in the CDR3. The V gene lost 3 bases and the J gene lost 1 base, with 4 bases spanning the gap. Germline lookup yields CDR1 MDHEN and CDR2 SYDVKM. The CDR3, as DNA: TGTGCCAGCAGTTTTGGGAGCAATCAGCCCCAGCATTTT. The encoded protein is CASSFGSNQPQHF. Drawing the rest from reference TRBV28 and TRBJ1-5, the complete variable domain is DVKVTQSSRYLVKRTGEKVFLECVQDMDHENMFWYRQDPGLGLRLIYFSYDVKMKEKGDIPEGYSVSREKKERFSLILESASTNQTSMYLCASSFGSNQPQHFGDGTRLSIL.

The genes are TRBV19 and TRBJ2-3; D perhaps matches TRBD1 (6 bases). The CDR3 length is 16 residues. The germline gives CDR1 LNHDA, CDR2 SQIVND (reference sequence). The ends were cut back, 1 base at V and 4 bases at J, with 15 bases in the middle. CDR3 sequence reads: CASSIVGRGSPDTQYF. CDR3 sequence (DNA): TGTGCCAGTAGTATAGTAGGCAGGGGTAGCCCAGATACGCAGTATTTT.